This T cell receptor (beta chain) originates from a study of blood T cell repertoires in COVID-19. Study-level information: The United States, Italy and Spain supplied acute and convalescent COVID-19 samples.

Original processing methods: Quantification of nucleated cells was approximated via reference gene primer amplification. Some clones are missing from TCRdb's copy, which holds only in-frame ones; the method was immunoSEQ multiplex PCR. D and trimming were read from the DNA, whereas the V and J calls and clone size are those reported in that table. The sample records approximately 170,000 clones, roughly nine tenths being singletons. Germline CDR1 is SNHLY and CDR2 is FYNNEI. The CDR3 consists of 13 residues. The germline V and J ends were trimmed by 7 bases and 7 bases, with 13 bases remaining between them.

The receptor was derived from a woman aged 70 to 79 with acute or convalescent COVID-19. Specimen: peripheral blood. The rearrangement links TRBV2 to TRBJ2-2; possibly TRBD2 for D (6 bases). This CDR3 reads CASTDYEGGELFF. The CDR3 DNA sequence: TGTGCCAGCACGGACTACGAGGGCGGGGAGCTGTTTTTT.